The 25 T cell receptor beta chains presented below share a single source sample, sequenced in a study of blood T cell repertoires in COVID-19. The repertoire was sequenced with immunoSEQ multiplex PCR; TCRdb's copy has only in-frame clones and lacks some. The repertoire holds some 240,000 clones, with around 83% as singletons. Specimen: peripheral blood. These receptors originate from a woman aged 55-75 years with active or convalescent COVID-19.

This sequence joins TRBV6-2 or TRBV6-3 and TRBJ2-3; 10 nucleotides align to TRBD2. The CDR3 runs 15 residues. Unmatched junction bases numbered 6, after V lost 2 bases and J lost 7 bases. The V gene's germline CDR1 is MNHEY and CDR2 SVGEGT. CDR3 amino acids: CASSYDSSGGNTQYF. The CDR3 region has the DNA TGTGCCAGCAGTTACGATAGTAGCGGGGGGAATACGCAGTATTTT.

The chain links TRBV9 to TRBJ1-2; no clear D gene. The CDR3 covers 13 residues. Germline CDR1 SGDLS, CDR2 YYNGEE. Trimming removed 3 bases at V and 3 bases at J, with 9 bases between. The CDR3 here is CASSAGLDYGYTF. CDR3 nucleotides: TGTGCCAGCAGCGCAGGACTGGACTATGGCTACACCTTC.

The rearrangement joins TRBV7-3 to TRBJ2-7; tentative D call: TRBD2 (7 bases). V dropped 3 bases and J dropped 0 bases, with 12 bases sitting between them. The CDR3 is 15 residues long. CDR1 SGHTA and CDR2 FQGTGA come from the germline V gene. The CDR3 here is CASSFGGGPSYEQYF. The CDR3 coding sequence is TGTGCCAGCAGCTTCGGCGGGGGCCCCTCCTACGAGCAGTACTTC.

CDR3 amino acids: CASRPQGSSYNEQFF. The CDR3 coding sequence is TGTGCCAGCAGACCACAGGGGAGCTCCTACAATGAGCAGTTCTTC. The genes are TRBV28 and TRBJ2-1; 7 nucleotides line up with TRBD1. This CDR3 has 15 residues. CDR1 MDHEN and CDR2 SYDVKM come from the germline V gene. V lost 6 bases, J lost 0 bases, and 5 bases stayed unmatched.

This chain links TRBV6-5 with TRBJ2-5, with TRBD1 matching over 12 bases. Germline assignment: CDR1 MNHEY and CDR2 SVGAGI. The CDR3 length is 16 residues. V dropped 0 bases and J dropped 5; count of bases not matched to a gene: 4. The CDR3 bases are TGTGCCAGCAGTTACTCGGGGACAGGGGGCTGGGAGACCCAGTACTTC. Encoded protein: CASSYSGTGGWETQYF.

The chain recombines TRBV3-1 (or the pseudogene TRBV3-2) with TRBJ1-2, with D unclear. V was clipped by 5 bases and J by 3 bases, with 10 bases between them. CDR3 length: 13 residues. Germline assignment: CDR1 LGHDT and CDR2 YNNKEL (reference sequence). The CDR3 sequence is CASSFRGDYGYTF. DNA for the CDR3: TGTGCCAGCAGCTTCCGGGGTGACTATGGCTACACCTTC.

The rearrangement uses TRBV9 and TRBJ2-1; 9 nucleotides line up with TRBD2. The CDR3 covers 19 residues. Germline CDR1 is SGDLS and CDR2 is YYNGEE. J was trimmed by 0 bases and V by 0 bases; bases with no gene match: 10. The CDR3 nucleotides read TGTGCCAGCAGCGTAGGGCTAGCGGGGCCGCGGAGCTCCTACAATGAGCAGTTCTTC. This gives the protein CASSVGLAGPRSSYNEQFF.

The J gene is TRBJ1-1, the V gene TRBV30, with 8 bases lining up with TRBD1. Germline V gene data show CDR1 as GTSNPN and CDR2 as SVGIG (reference sequence). After removal of 2 bases from V and 11 bases from J, the junction contained 7 bases not matched to a gene. The CDR3 has 12 amino acids. The CDR3 reads CAWSPDRVGAFF. CDR3 sequence (DNA): TGTGCCTGGAGTCCGGACAGGGTGGGGGCTTTCTTT. Full variable domain (missing parts from reference TRBV30 and TRBJ1-1): SQTIHQWPATLVQPVGSPLSLECTVEGTSNPNLYWYRQAAGRGLQLLFYSVGIGQISSEVPQNLSASRPQDRQFILSSKKLLLSDSGFYLCAWSPDRVGAFFGQGTRLTVV.

Only one count was recorded for this clone. The chain carries TRBV7-2 and TRBJ2-1; 11 nucleotides line up with TRBD1. Trimming cost V 5 bases and J 15 bases; bases outside gene matches: 9. This CDR3 comprises 13 residues. Germline CDR1 SGHTA, CDR2 FQGNSA. The CDR3 protein is CASSGGTGGVLFF. The CDR3, as DNA: TGTGCCAGCAGCGGGGGGACAGGGGGTGTTCTGTTCTTC.

This chain uses TRBV9 with TRBJ1-1, with D unclear. The germline V and J ends were trimmed by 2 bases and 1 base, with 15 bases remaining between them. This CDR3 comprises 16 residues. CDR1 SGDLS and CDR2 YYNGEE come from the germline V gene. The DNA for the CDR3 is TGTGCCAGCAGCGTCCGTAGCACCCCAAGGAACACTGAAGCTTTCTTT. It translates to CASSVRSTPRNTEAFF. Full variable domain (remainder filled in from reference TRBV9 and TRBJ1-1): DSGVTQTPKHLITATGQRVTLRCSPRSGDLSVYWYQQSLDQGLQFLIQYYNGEERAKGNILERFSAQQFPDLHSELNLSSLELGDSALYFCASSVRSTPRNTEAFFGQGTRLTVV.

CDR3 protein: CASQPRANTEAFF. DNA for the CDR3: TGTGCCAGCCAACCCAGGGCCAACACTGAAGCTTTCTTT. The chain joins TRBV18 to TRBJ1-1; possibly TRBD1 for D (5 bases). The CDR3 is 13 residues long. In germline, CDR1 is KGHSH, CDR2 LQKENI. The V gene lost 8 bases and the J gene lost 2 bases, with 12 bases spanning the gap.

The rearrangement links TRBV19 to TRBJ1-5; D not resolved. Trimming pared 4 bases from V and 4 bases from J, leaving 14 bases between. This CDR3 has 15 residues. Germline V gene data show CDR1 as LNHDA and CDR2 as SQIVND (reference sequence). CDR3 protein: CASSRLKGGNQPQHF. CDR3 nucleotide sequence: TGTGCCAGTAGTAGATTAAAGGGAGGGAATCAGCCCCAGCATTTT.

The rearrangement uses TRBV30 and TRBJ2-4, with TRBD1 matching over 9 bases. Germline V gene sequence: CDR1 GTSNPN, CDR2 SVGIG (reference sequence). The CDR3 is 14 amino acids. V dropped 7 bases and J dropped 0; count of bases not matched to a gene: 4. In DNA form, the CDR3 reads TGTGCCTTGGACAGGGGCTTAGCCAAAAACATTCAGTACTTC. Translated: CALDRGLAKNIQYF.

The gene calls are TRBV13 and TRBJ2-3; no firm D call. The CDR3 loop spans 13 amino acids. CDR1 PRHDT and CDR2 FYEKMQ come from the germline V gene (reference sequence). V gave up 0 bases and J gave up 3 bases, with 4 bases separating them. This CDR3 reads CASSLGRTDTQYF. CDR3 sequence (DNA): TGTGCCAGCAGCTTAGGACGGACAGATACGCAGTATTTT.

The chain combines TRBV9 with TRBJ2-3; 8 positions match TRBD2. From germline, CDR1 is SGDLS and CDR2 YYNGEE. V was pared by 4 bases and J by 2 bases, with 12 bases of the junction left unmatched. The CDR3 runs 17 residues. The CDR3 sequence: CASSPRRVSGNTDTQYF. CDR3 in DNA: TGTGCCAGCAGCCCACGGAGGGTTAGCGGGAACACAGATACGCAGTATTTT.

With regard to this clone: The same CDR3 also results from other DNA sequences found in this sample. V usage is TRBV7-9 and J usage is TRBJ1-1, with D maybe TRBD1 (6 bases). The CDR3 extends over 13 amino acids. CDR1 SEHNR and CDR2 FQNEAQ come from the germline V gene (reference sequence). V shed 5 bases and J shed 3 bases, with 10 bases lying between them. The CDR3 sequence: CASSLQGDTEAFF. The CDR3 nucleotides are TGTGCCAGCAGCCTACAGGGTGACACTGAAGCTTTCTTT.

The genes are TRBV5-1 and TRBJ2-5; 10 bases agree with TRBD1. Germline V lookup: CDR1 SGHRS, CDR2 YFSETQ. The length of the CDR3 is 17 residues. J lost 2 bases, V lost 0 bases, and 7 bases had no gene match. CDR3 sequence reads: CASSLEPDRGPQETQYF. CDR3 sequence (DNA): TGCGCCAGCAGCTTGGAACCCGACAGGGGGCCACAAGAGACCCAGTACTTC.

This clone came up once. The chain is built from TRBV6-5 and TRBJ1-1; TRBD1 is a possible D gene (5 bases). Trimming pared 7 bases from V and 5 bases from J, leaving 17 bases between. Germline-derived CDR1 and CDR2 are MNHEY and SVGAGI. CDR3 length: 14 residues. CDR3 protein: CASMGGGGRTEAFF. The DNA of the CDR3 is TGTGCCAGCATGGGGGGGGGAGGGAGGACTGAAGCTTTCTTT.

The gene calls are TRBV7-6 and TRBJ2-5; TRBD1 aligns across 12 bases. From germline, CDR1 is SGHVS and CDR2 FNYEAQ. The CDR3 is made up of 15 amino acids. J was trimmed by 5 bases and V by 0 bases; bases with no gene match: 1. This chain's CDR3 is CASSLAGQGAETQYF. DNA of the CDR3: TGTGCCAGCAGCTTAGCGGGACAGGGGGCCGAGACCCAGTACTTC. Full variable domain (outside the CDR3, taken from reference TRBV7-6 and TRBJ2-5): GAGVSQSPRYKVTKRGQDVALRCDPISGHVSLYWYRQALGQGPEFLTYFNYEAQQDKSGLPNDRFSAERPEGSISTLTIQRTEQRDSAMYRCASSLAGQGAETQYFGPGTRLLVL.

The chain links TRBV6-6 to TRBJ2-7; maybe TRBD2 (6 bases). This CDR3 has 16 residues. Germline assignment: CDR1 MNHNY and CDR2 SVGAGI (reference sequence). Trimming shortened V by 2 bases and J by 5 bases, and 19 bases separated the two germline ends. The CDR3 spells CASSYLQLAEKDEQYF. Here the CDR3 DNA reads TGTGCCAGCAGTTACCTCCAACTAGCTGAAAAAGACGAGCAGTACTTC.

This clone was detected only once. V usage is TRBV18 and J usage is TRBJ1-4; 9 nucleotides line up with TRBD1. Germline-derived CDR1 and CDR2 are KGHSH and LQKENI. With V trimmed by 4 bases and J by 1 base, 13 bases remained unmatched. This CDR3 has 19 amino acids. CDR3 in DNA: TGTGCCAGCTCACGAAGGGACAGGGTCCCGCTTGGAACTAATGAAAAACTGTTTTTT. Translation: CASSRRDRVPLGTNEKLFF. Drawing the rest from reference TRBV18 and TRBJ1-4, the complete variable domain is NAGVMQNPRHLVRRRGQEARLRCSPMKGHSHVYWYRQLPEEGLKFMVYLQKENIIDESGMPKERFSAEFPKEGPSILRIQQVVRGDSAAYFCASSRRDRVPLGTNEKLFFGSGTQLSVL.

The V call is TRBV29-1, the J call TRBJ2-2, with 8 positions matching TRBD1. This CDR3 spans 16 amino acids. The germline V gene encodes CDR1 SQVTM and CDR2 ANQGSEA. J was trimmed by 0 bases and V by 6 bases; bases with no gene match: 9. CDR3 DNA: TGCAGCGTGGGACAGGTATCAGACGCGAACACCGGGGAGCTGTTTTTT. Translating it yields CSVGQVSDANTGELFF.

This rearrangement joins TRBV19 to TRBJ2-5; 10 bases match TRBD1. The CDR3 is made up of 14 amino acids. Germline assignment: CDR1 LNHDA and CDR2 SQIVND (reference sequence). Germline trimming cut 9 bases from V and 3 bases from J; bases unmatched to any gene: 7. DNA of the CDR3: TGTGCCAGCATGGCGGGACAGGGGAAAGAGACCCAGTACTTC. Protein: CASMAGQGKETQYF.

This clone was detected once. V and J are TRBV30 and TRBJ1-1; 7 nucleotides align to TRBD1. V lost 5 bases, J lost 2 bases, and 2 bases stayed unmatched. This CDR3 spans 12 amino acids. The germline V gene encodes CDR1 GTSNPN and CDR2 SVGIG (reference sequence). As DNA, the CDR3 is TGTGCCTGGGACAGGGTCAACACTGAAGCTTTCTTT. This encodes CAWDRVNTEAFF.

The chain couples TRBV6-5 to TRBJ1-3, with 9 bases identical to TRBD1. This CDR3 contains 15 residues. Trimming at V came to 0 bases and at J to 8 bases, leaving 5 bases not matched to a gene. Germline values: CDR1 MNHEY, CDR2 SVGAGI. The CDR3: CASSYSGTGWDTIYF. CDR3 nucleotides: TGTGCCAGCAGTTACTCCGGGACAGGGTGGGACACCATATATTTT.